This is a list of T cell receptor beta chains from one sample in a study of tumor-infiltrating lymphocytes in localized non-small cell lung cancer. Clones were sequenced by immunoSEQ multiplex PCR, and TCRdb holds only the in-frame ones, with some missing. The sample includes around 25,000 clones, 50% to 80% of them seen just once. The sequenced material came from lung tumor tissue. The receptors come from a human donor with non-small cell lung cancer. Both conserved end residues are trimmed from each CDR3. Clone size appears in some rows only: once, few, many, or a class for an expanded clone.

size: few; V: TRBV6-5; CDR3: ASSSQGEYTEAF
size: .; V: TRBV19; CDR3: ASSIGGSSYEQY
size: .; V: TRBV2; CDR3: ASSGDRGLYEQY
size: .; V: TRBV28; CDR3: ASSLAGGPYNEQF
size: .; V: TRBV5-6; CDR3: ASSSILGQARSGANVLT
size: once; V: TRBV2; CDR3: ASRKDSNQPQH
size: .; V: TRBV2; CDR3: ASSEGIQETQY
size: few; V: TRBV5-6; CDR3: ASSLQGPYEQY
size: .; V: TRBV5-4; CDR3: ASSWDSLEAF
size: medium-sized; V: TRBV2; CDR3: ASRLRGIGGYT
size: .; V: TRBV27; CDR3: ASSSPSEGRETQY